The rows below give T cell receptor beta chains drawn from one sample of a study of blood T cell repertoires in COVID-19. Some clones are missing from TCRdb's copy, which holds only in-frame ones; the method was immunoSEQ multiplex PCR. Of about 210,000 clones listed, approximately 82% are singletons. Source material: peripheral blood. These receptors all stem from a woman aged 40-49 years with acute or convalescent COVID-19. Both conserved end residues are part of each CDR3. D genes are given only for firm matches. For some rows the clone size is stated as once, few or many, or as a class when expanded; others skip it.

clone_size	v_call	d_call	j_call	cdr3_aa	cdr3_nt
-	TRBV6-2/TRBV6-3	-	TRBJ2-5	CASSSLSMTRPGGETQYF	TGTGCCAGCAGTTCCCTCTCAATGACTCGGCCTGGTGGAGAGACCCAGTACTTC
-	TRBV5-6	-	TRBJ2-7	CASSVTVPSYEQYF	TGTGCCAGCAGCGTGACAGTACCCTCCTACGAGCAGTACTTC
once	TRBV11-3	TRBD2	TRBJ2-3	CASTRRGKSTDTQYF	TGTGCCAGCACTAGGCGGGGGAAGAGCACAGATACGCAGTATTTT
-	TRBV4-1	TRBD1	TRBJ2-2	CASSQAILDRRNTGELFF	TGCGCCAGCAGCCAAGCAATCTTGGACAGGAGGAACACCGGGGAGCTGTTTTTT
-	TRBV2	TRBD1	TRBJ2-7	CASSRTGEFYEQYF	TGTGCCAGCAGTAGGACAGGGGAGTTTTACGAGCAGTACTTC
once	TRBV11-2	TRBD2	TRBJ2-2	CASSLVGASGGANTGELFF	TGTGCCAGCAGCTTAGTAGGGGCTAGCGGGGGCGCGAACACCGGGGAGCTGTTTTTT
-	TRBV30	-	TRBJ1-6	CACRITENSPLHF	TGTGCCTGCCGCATAACAGAGAATTCACCCCTCCACTTT
few	TRBV12-5	-	TRBJ2-1	CASGLTPAGDNEQFF	TGTGCTAGTGGTTTGACGCCCGCAGGGGACAATGAGCAGTTCTTC
-	TRBV29-1	-	TRBJ1-1	CSAGDLTEAFF	TGCAGCGCCGGTGATCTCACTGAAGCTTTCTTT
once	TRBV5-4	TRBD2	TRBJ2-5	CAISRGGRIRETQYF	TGTGCCATCTCCCGGGGGGGACGAATAAGGGAGACCCAGTACTTC
-	TRBV11-2	-	TRBJ1-2	CASSPQGIGYGYTF	TGTGCCAGCAGCCCCCAGGGTATTGGTTATGGCTACACCTTC
-	TRBV19	TRBD1	TRBJ2-3	CASTWDRGDTQYF	TGTGCCAGCACCTGGGACAGAGGAGATACGCAGTATTTT
-	TRBV7-8	-	TRBJ1-5	CASSLAGSISYQPQHF	TGTGCCAGCAGCTTAGCAGGGAGTATCTCTTATCAGCCCCAGCATTTT
-	TRBV3-1/TRBV3-2	TRBD1	TRBJ1-5	CASSQGDRGPNQPQHF	TGTGCCAGCAGCCAAGGGGACAGGGGGCCGAATCAGCCCCAGCATTTT
-	TRBV7-9	-	TRBJ2-5	CASSSEETQYF	TGTGCCAGCAGCTCGGAGGAGACCCAGTACTTC
few	TRBV18	TRBD1	TRBJ1-2	CASSPITGGRGSIYGYTF	TGTGCCAGCTCACCGATTACAGGGGGGCGCGGAAGCATCTATGGCTACACCTTC
-	TRBV5-4	-	TRBJ1-1	CASSLDWRGTEAFF	TGTGCCAGCAGCTTGGACTGGAGAGGAACTGAAGCTTTCTTT
-	TRBV7-8	TRBD1	TRBJ2-2	CASSLVVVRIQGDTGELFF	TGTGCCAGCAGCTTAGTGGTAGTTAGGATACAGGGGGACACCGGGGAGCTGTTTTTT
-	TRBV5-1	-	TRBJ2-7	CASSLGQAASYEQYF	TGCGCCAGCAGCTTGGGACAGGCGGCGTCCTACGAGCAGTACTTC
-	TRBV4-1	TRBD1	TRBJ1-2	CASSQGSGQEYGYTF	TGCGCCAGCAGCCAAGGTTCCGGACAGGAGTATGGCTACACCTTC
-	TRBV7-8	-	TRBJ2-1	CASSLGSGSSYNEQFF	TGTGCCAGCAGCTTAGGGTCGGGGAGCTCCTACAATGAGCAGTTCTTC
-	TRBV27	TRBD2	TRBJ2-1	CASSLFFPSGRYNNEQFF	TGTGCCAGCAGTTTGTTTTTCCCTAGCGGGAGGTACAACAATGAGCAGTTCTTC
many	TRBV19	TRBD2	TRBJ2-2	CASSYRTRGAGELFF	TGTGCCAGTAGTTACCGGACTAGAGGCGCCGGGGAGCTGTTTTTT
-	TRBV7-2	-	TRBJ1-2	CASSLVQGGYGYTF	TGTGCCAGCAGCTTAGTCCAGGGAGGATATGGCTACACCTTC
few	TRBV6-1	-	TRBJ1-2	CASSEGGAGYYGYTF	TGTGCCAGCAGTGAAGGAGGAGCGGGCTACTATGGCTACACCTTC
-	TRBV7-2	-	TRBJ2-3	CASSPKRLSTDTQYF	TGTGCCAGCAGCCCTAAGCGGCTATCCACAGATACGCAGTATTTT
-	TRBV5-1	TRBD1	TRBJ1-6	CASSLGQGNSPLHF	TGCGCCAGCAGCTTGGGACAGGGTAATTCACCCCTCCACTTT
-	TRBV27	TRBD2	TRBJ2-7	CASSSRRGEGTYEQYF	TGTGCCAGCAGTTCCCGCCGGGGGGAAGGTACCTACGAGCAGTACTTC
once	TRBV5-1	-	TRBJ2-5	CASSLDTTGGTQYF	TGCGCCAGCAGCTTGGATACTACCGGAGGGACCCAGTACTTC
-	TRBV11-1	-	TRBJ2-1	CASSLGQNNEQFF	TGTGCCAGCAGCTTAGGGCAGAACAATGAGCAGTTCTTC
-	TRBV7-9	TRBD2	TRBJ2-5	CASSLVGTSGTETQYF	TGTGCCAGCAGCTTAGTCGGGACTAGCGGGACCGAGACCCAGTACTTC
-	TRBV4-1	TRBD1	TRBJ2-7	CASSQEGQGYEQYF	TGCGCCAGCAGCCAAGAGGGACAGGGATACGAGCAGTACTTC
few	TRBV5-5	TRBD1	TRBJ1-4	CASGITGGWEKLFF	TGTGCCAGCGGAATTACAGGGGGCTGGGAAAAACTGTTTTTT
few	TRBV9	TRBD1	TRBJ2-7	CASSAKTGANSYEQYF	TGTGCCAGCAGCGCGAAGACAGGGGCTAACTCCTACGAGCAGTACTTC
-	TRBV2	TRBD1	TRBJ2-1	CASVGQDNEQFF	TGTGCCAGCGTCGGACAGGACAATGAGCAGTTCTTC
-	TRBV7-2	-	TRBJ1-2	CASSLLGQAYGYTF	TGTGCCAGCAGCTTACTCGGTCAGGCTTATGGCTACACCTTC
-	TRBV19	-	TRBJ2-3	CASSPPGADTQYF	TGTGCCAGTAGCCCCCCCGGGGCAGATACGCAGTATTTT
-	TRBV5-1	TRBD1	TRBJ1-2	CASSLARQGDYGYTF	TGCGCCAGCAGCTTGGCCAGACAGGGGGACTATGGCTACACCTTC
-	TRBV27	TRBD1	TRBJ1-5	CASSSTLGDRVNQPQHF	TGTGCCAGCAGTTCGACCCTCGGGGACAGGGTTAATCAGCCCCAGCATTTT